This T cell receptor (beta chain) was recovered during a study of cytomegalovirus exposure and HLA in healthy donors (dated by TCRdb to the late 2010s). For context, the study as a whole: An earlier analysis of a few hundred of the donors reported approximately 260 Gb of sequence data and about 120 million unique TCR beta sequences obtained from around 180 million T cells. Every discovery cohort repertoire had been produced on one sequencing platform. An early release that covered around 590 HLA-typed donors contained approximately 290 gigabases of sequencing data and tens of millions of unique TCR sequences. To decide whether each TCR beta V gene segment behaved as functional or pseudogenic, an earlier analysis of approximately 600 of the donors relied on high-throughput TCR beta sequencing. The study was designed to test whether signatures of past pathogen exposure could be identified by cataloging public T cell receptors. On average, roughly 250,000 unique TCR beta nucleotide sequences were sequenced per donor among roughly 430 genotyped donors of the cohort, with roughly 18% of those sequences being non-productive. A later analysis re-examined previously published TCR beta repertoires from 610 or so donors and added high-resolution HLA genotyping to investigate patterns of TCR occurrence. The number of donors typed differed by locus, with roughly 629-640 for A, B, C, DRB1 and DQB1, approximately 500 for DQA1, approximately 570 for DPA1, and around 460 for DPB1. HLA typing included class I and class II loci at four-digit resolution. The study used immunosequencing to profile the T cell repertoires of 666 subjects and linked those repertoires to cytomegalovirus serostatus. A later genetic analysis used genome-wide SNP genotypes for about 65% of the 666 donors, treating that subset as a discovery cohort. Among the roughly 400 genotyped donors, approximately 76% belonged to the genetic ancestry cluster associated with self-reported Caucasian donors. In addition to the first cohort of 666 subjects, a separate validation cohort of over 90 different subjects was used. Alongside the repertoire data, information on donor age, sex, ethnicity and CMV serostatus was compiled. To predict cytomegalovirus infection status, the study combined high-throughput TCR immunosequencing, statistical association of individual TCRs with disease status, and machine learning. A handful of DR-DQ haplotypes were treated as single units for association and clustering because of strong linkage in the cohort. The later analysis used no new phenotypic data to find candidate immune exposures, relying instead on TCR beta sequences and their occurrence across donors. Points the paper makes about the study in general: When HLA alleles, especially DR and DQ, strongly co-occurred, attributing TCR associations to individual alleles was difficult. A group of highly shared sequence variants was considered likely to be a technical artifact of the sequencing pipeline. A later analysis found that TCR association rates varied across HLA loci, with DRB1 alleles showing the most associated TCRs and HLA-C alleles the fewest. At a false discovery rate of 0.05, a later analysis linked 15,000 to 20,000 TCR beta sequences to specific HLA alleles. A later analysis reported that several top co-occurrence clusters appeared linked to parvovirus B19, influenza, CMV and Epstein-Barr virus. Some IMGT-functional V segments, including TRBV6-2 and TRBV6-3, could not be distinguished by the 87-base-pair reads and were therefore excluded. Linkage disequilibrium might explain the correlated functional status among segregating V segments, but an unknown experimental factor could not be ruled out. Roughly uniform sequencing depth across donors was assumed in presence/absence analyses, although this assumption may not hold. A later genetic analysis reported fewer N-insertions in productive TCRs among donors in an Asian-associated ancestry cluster than the approximately 670-donor mean. V-gene and J-gene trimming of TCR beta chains was associated with a missense DCLRE1C variant in a later genetic analysis, and the association was replicated in an independent cohort. In vitro tests confirmed that a few of the cytomegalovirus-associated TCR beta chains recognize cytomegalovirus antigens. For the cohort, immune exposure information was limited to CMV serostatus. The classifier was reported to diagnose cytomegalovirus status with high specificity and sensitivity in both the original cohort and the validation cohort. HLA typing was unavailable for some donors at each locus, so association tests used only the typed subset. Broadly in line with IMGT annotations, most TCR beta V segments showed up in productive rearrangements about 87% or about 30% of the time in an earlier analysis of 587 of the donors. A later analysis found that most CMV-associated TCR beta chains appeared HLA-restricted, with HLA associations seemingly driven largely by CMV exposure. A further reported finding was that TCR beta sequences accurately predicted the HLA-A and HLA-B alleles for most subjects in the first cohort. Across donors, most TCR sequences were observed very rarely, whereas some public TCRs were present in many individuals. It was suggested by the authors that the approach could potentially be generalized to other disease states and immunological phenotypes. In the study, approximately 160 TCR beta chains were listed as associated with cytomegalovirus. Because counts were too low, approximately 15 rarely observed V segments, including chromosome 9 orphons, were excluded from the earlier analysis of a few hundred of the donors. This cohort had only TCR beta chains sequenced, and the lack of alpha or paired-chain data limited which features could be detected. In a later analysis, HLA-associated TCR beta chains were found to be more clonally expanded and to have lower generation probabilities than equally common non-associated chains.

The germline V gene provides CDR1 SNHLY and CDR2 FYNNEI. Measured from the cysteine to the phenylalanine, the CDR3 is 14 residues long. Only the CDR3 part of the read is kept: 42 bases, read in frame from the first base. V and J lose 6 bases and 4 bases, and a span of 15 bases separates them. The method behind the library was the immunoSEQ multiplex PCR assay. For the multiplex PCR, a mixture combining 60 forward primers for TCR Vbeta segments and 13 reverse primers for TCR Jbeta segments was used. Amplification of the CDR3 region of rearranged TCR beta genes was performed with a multiplex PCR assay on genomic DNA. The amplified TCR beta libraries were sequenced on the Illumina HiSeq System as 87-base-pair reads. The original pipeline was this. A later analysis tallied 75 million to 85 million unique TCR beta chains across the approximately 670 repertoires, and approximately 11 million of those chains were shared by two or more donors. Raw reads were error-corrected and collapsed into unique sequences with a nearest-neighbor algorithm that merged closely related sequences to remove PCR and sequencing errors. V, D and J gene segments were assigned by aligning CDR3 sequences to IMGT reference sequences. For a sequence to be retained, a match of at least six nucleotides was required to both a V gene segment and a J gene segment. Rearrangements were classified as productive when the CDR3 lacked stop codons and remained in frame with V and J, and all other rearrangements were classified as non-productive. Following IMGT convention, CDR3 was defined as the stretch from the second conserved V-encoded cysteine up to the conserved J-encoded phenylalanine. Sequences without an unambiguous match to a single V gene segment were excluded from the earlier analysis of approximately 600 of the donors. An earlier analysis of about 590 of the donors classified V segments as functional when productive rearrangements were above 56.7% and as segregating when the standard deviation between donors was above 5%. A statistical classification framework was built for diagnosing cytomegalovirus status from the catalog of TCR beta chain sequences. V and J gene assignment, in a later analysis, came from comparing TCR nucleotide sequences with IMGT/GENE-DB human TR gene sequences. Using the TCRdist pipeline, a later analysis assigned CDR3 sequences along with most-parsimonious VDJ recombination scenarios. In a later analysis, every TCR beta chain was defined by the combination of its CDR3 amino acid sequence and its V-gene family, and reads without a unique V-gene family were dropped. To address suspected cross-contamination and a sequencing artifact, a later analysis removed a few hundred highly shared, low-generation-probability nucleotide sequences. A later analysis calculated a clonal expansion index for each public chain from normalized within-repertoire ranks of inferred template counts. In a later analysis, generation probabilities were computed using a VDJ recombination model fitted to out-of-frame rearrangements, and the results were checked against IGoR. Hypergeometric tests were used in a later analysis to score TCR-TCR, TCR-HLA and TCR-CMV co-occurrence, with a repertoire-size bias correction applied to the TCR pairs. A later analysis estimated false discovery rates by permuting HLA or CMV assignments 20 times. A later analysis grouped co-occurring TCRs with DBSCAN, adding TCRdist sequence similarity when clustering within HLA-allele-positive subsets. Repertoires with fewer than 30,000 or more than 120,000 public chains, plus five repertoires with anomalous nucleotide sharing, were excluded from co-occurrence clustering. The table was pulled from immuneACCESS by TCRdb, which kept in-frame rearrangements only. Such tables lose some clones; where checked, under half of the loss comes from unresolved V genes, and the rest has no known cause. V, J and clone size reflect that table, while D and trimming were determined from the DNA. Across this sample there are around 180,000 clones, with roughly 84% seen only once. The top ten constitute more than 0.2% of the sample.

The cohort comprised fewer than 750 healthy bone marrow donors. At the time of sampling, every cohort member was nominally healthy, though immune exposures that went unrecorded were likely present. The donor was CMV seronegative and was included in the group of 352 seronegative cohort members. A peripheral blood sample was collected from each donor, and TCR beta sequencing was performed on peripheral blood mononuclear cells. The Qiagen DNeasy Blood Extraction Kit was used to extract genomic DNA from the blood cell samples. In the case of this clone: Its antigen has not been determined. No qualities accompany the bases; no much larger clone lies one base away.

The source is a girl under three years old in good health and CMV-seronegative. The receptor chain draws on TRBV2 and TRBJ1-2; the D gene is possibly TRBD1, with 6 bases matching. The specimen was PBMCs. DNA sequence: TGTGCCAGCAGGGGGAACAGGGAGTCCTATGGCTACACCTTC. Its protein reads: CASRGNRESYGYTF. Full variable domain (CDR3 extended with the reference TRBV2 and TRBJ1-2 proteins): EPEVTQTPSHQVTQMGQEVILRCVPISNHLYFYWYRQILGQKVEFLVSFYNNEISEKSEIFDDQFSVERPDGSNFTLKIRSTKLEDSAMYFCASRGNRESYGYTFGSGTRLTVV.